Reported below is one T cell receptor beta chain. Its antigen is as yet unknown. Amplified regions were TCR beta CDR3 sequences from RNA transcripts. The primer set for the first-round RT-PCR of the TCR CDR3 was HTBI. MiXCR, applied by TCRdb to the multiplex PCR reads, yields one record per CDR3 protein. The sample yields about 570,000 distinct CDR3 sequences, more than 45% seen once. A patient was excluded if there was uncontrolled infection, other autoimmune disease, pregnancy or lactation. Diagnostic decisions used clinical symptoms, serum thyroxine and TRAb, thyroid ultrasound and orbital computed tomography. These data belong to a study of T cells in Graves' hyperthyroidism and ophthalmopathy. Findings of the study overall: Most clonotypes expanded in the thyroid (above 0.001) were also present in blood.

Germline lookup yields CDR1 SGDLS and CDR2 YYNGEE. V was trimmed by 0 bases and J by 3 bases, leaving 12 bases between them. CDR3 length equals 15 residues. Material for sequencing was peripheral blood or thyroid tissue (not recorded which). The rearrangement joins TRBV9 to TRBJ1-2; a possible D gene is TRBD1 (6 bases). The source of this sequence is an adult woman with Graves' disease, either hyperthyroidism or ophthalmopathy (not recorded which). CDR3 amino acids: CASSVGAGDHYGYTF. CDR3 nucleotide sequence: TGTGCCAGCAGCGTAGGGGCAGGGGATCACTATGGCTACACCTTC.